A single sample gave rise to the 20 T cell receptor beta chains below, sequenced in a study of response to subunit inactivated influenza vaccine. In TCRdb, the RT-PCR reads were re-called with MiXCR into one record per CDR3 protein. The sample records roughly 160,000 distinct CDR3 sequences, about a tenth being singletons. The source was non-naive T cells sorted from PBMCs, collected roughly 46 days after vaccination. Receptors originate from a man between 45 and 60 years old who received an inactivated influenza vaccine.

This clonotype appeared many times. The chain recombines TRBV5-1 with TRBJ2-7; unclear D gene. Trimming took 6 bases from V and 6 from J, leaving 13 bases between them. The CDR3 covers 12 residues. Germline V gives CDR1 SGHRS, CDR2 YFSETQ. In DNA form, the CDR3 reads TGCGCCAGCACGTCCATCAAGAGCGAGCAGTACTTC. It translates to CASTSIKSEQYF.

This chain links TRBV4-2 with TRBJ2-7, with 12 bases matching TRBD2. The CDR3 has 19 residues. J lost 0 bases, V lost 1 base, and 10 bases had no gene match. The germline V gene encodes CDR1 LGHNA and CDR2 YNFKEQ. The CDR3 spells CASSQVRTGTSGSSYEQYF. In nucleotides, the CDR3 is TGTGCCAGCAGCCAAGTCCGCACCGGGACTAGCGGGTCCTCCTACGAGCAGTACTTC.

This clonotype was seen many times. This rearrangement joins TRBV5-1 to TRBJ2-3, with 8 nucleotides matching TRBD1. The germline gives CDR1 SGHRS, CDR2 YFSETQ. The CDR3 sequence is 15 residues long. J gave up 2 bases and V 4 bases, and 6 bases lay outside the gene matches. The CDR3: CASSQDRASTDTQYF. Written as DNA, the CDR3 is TGCGCCAGCAGCCAGGACAGGGCCTCCACAGATACGCAGTATTTT.

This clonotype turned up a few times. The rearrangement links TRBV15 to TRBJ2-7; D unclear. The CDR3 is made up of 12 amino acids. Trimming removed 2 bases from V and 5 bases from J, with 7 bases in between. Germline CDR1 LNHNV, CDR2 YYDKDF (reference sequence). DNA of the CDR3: TGTGCCACCAGCAGACAAGGCGACGAGCAGTACTTC. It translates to CATSRQGDEQYF.

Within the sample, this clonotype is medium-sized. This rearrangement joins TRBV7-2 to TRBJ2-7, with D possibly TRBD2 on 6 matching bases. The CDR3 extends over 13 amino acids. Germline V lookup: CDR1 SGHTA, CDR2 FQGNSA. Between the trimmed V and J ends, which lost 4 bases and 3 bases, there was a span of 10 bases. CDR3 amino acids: CASSSGTFYEQYF. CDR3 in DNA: TGTGCCAGCAGCTCCGGGACTTTCTACGAGCAGTACTTC.

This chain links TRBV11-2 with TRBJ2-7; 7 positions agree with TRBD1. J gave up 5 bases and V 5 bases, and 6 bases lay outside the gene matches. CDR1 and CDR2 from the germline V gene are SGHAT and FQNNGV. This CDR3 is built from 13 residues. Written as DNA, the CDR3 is TGTGCCAGCAGCCAGGACAGGACAAACGAGCAGTACTTC. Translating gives CASSQDRTNEQYF.

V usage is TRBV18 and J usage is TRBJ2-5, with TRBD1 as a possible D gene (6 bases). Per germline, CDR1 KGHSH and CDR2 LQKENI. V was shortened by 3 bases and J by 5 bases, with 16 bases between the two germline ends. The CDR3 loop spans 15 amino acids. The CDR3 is CASSPPEGVRETQYF. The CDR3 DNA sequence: TGTGCCAGCTCACCTCCCGAGGGGGTCAGGGAGACCCAGTACTTC.

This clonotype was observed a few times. CDR3 protein: CASPFGAEPFFYEQYF. The CDR3 DNA sequence: TGTGCCAGCCCTTTCGGGGCAGAACCCTTTTTCTACGAGCAGTACTTC. This chain connects TRBV28 to TRBJ2-7; D is tentatively TRBD1 or TRBD2 (5 bases each). Germline V gives CDR1 MDHEN, CDR2 SYDVKM. The CDR3 has 16 amino acids. Trimming removed 8 bases from V and 3 bases from J, with 23 bases in between.

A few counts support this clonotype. CDR3 protein: CASSYSWGSGNIQYF. CDR3 sequence (DNA): TGTGCCAGCAGTTACTCCTGGGGCTCGGGAAACATTCAGTACTTC. This rearrangement joins TRBV6-5 to TRBJ2-4; TRBD1 might be the D (5 bases). In germline, CDR1 is MNHEY, CDR2 SVGAGI. The CDR3 sequence is 15 residues long. Trimming took off 0 bases at V and 6 bases at J, with 12 bases between the two ends.

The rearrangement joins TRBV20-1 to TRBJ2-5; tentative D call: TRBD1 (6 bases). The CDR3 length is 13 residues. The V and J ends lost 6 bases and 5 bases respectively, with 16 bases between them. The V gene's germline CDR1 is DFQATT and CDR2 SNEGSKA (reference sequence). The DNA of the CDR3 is TGCAGTGCCCCCCAGGGGTGGGGGGAGACCCAGTACTTC. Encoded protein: CSAPQGWGETQYF.

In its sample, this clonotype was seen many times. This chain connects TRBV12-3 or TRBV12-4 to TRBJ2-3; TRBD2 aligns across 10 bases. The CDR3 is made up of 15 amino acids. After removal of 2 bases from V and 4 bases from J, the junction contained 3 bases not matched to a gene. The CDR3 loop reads CASSLRAGGSDTQYF. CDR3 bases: TGTGCCAGCAGTTTACGAGCGGGAGGGTCAGATACGCAGTATTTT.

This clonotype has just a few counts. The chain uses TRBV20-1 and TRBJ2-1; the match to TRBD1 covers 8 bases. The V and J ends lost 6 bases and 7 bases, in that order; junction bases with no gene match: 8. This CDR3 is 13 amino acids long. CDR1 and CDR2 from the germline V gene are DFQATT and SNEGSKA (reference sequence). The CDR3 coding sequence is TGCAGTGCCGACAGGGGTGTTTTGAATGAGCAGTTCTTC. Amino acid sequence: CSADRGVLNEQFF.

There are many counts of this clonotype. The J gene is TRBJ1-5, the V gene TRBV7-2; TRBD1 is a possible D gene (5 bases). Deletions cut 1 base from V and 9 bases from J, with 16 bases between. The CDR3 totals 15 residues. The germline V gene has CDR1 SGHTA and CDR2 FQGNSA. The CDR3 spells CASSLGWSGQGPQHF. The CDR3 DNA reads TGTGCCAGCAGCTTAGGATGGAGTGGCCAGGGGCCCCAGCATTTT. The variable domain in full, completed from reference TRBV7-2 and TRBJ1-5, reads GAGVSQSPSNKVTEKGKDVELRCDPISGHTALYWYRQSLGQGLEFLIYFQGNSAPDKSGLPSDRFSAERTGGSVSTLTIQRTQQEDSAVYLCASSLGWSGQGPQHFGDGTRLSIL.

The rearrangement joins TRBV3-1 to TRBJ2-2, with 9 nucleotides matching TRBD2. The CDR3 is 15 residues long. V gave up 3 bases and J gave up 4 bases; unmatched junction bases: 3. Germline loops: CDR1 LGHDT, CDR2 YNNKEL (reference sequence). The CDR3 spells CASSQALAGTGELFF. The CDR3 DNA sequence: TGTGCCAGCAGCCAGGCACTAGCGGGCACCGGGGAGCTGTTTTTT.

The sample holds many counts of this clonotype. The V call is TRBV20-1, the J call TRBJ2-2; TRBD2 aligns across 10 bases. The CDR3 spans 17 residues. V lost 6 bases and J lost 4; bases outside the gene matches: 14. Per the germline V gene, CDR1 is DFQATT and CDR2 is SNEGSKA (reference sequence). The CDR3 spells CSAYGTSDYHLTGELFF. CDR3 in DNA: TGCAGTGCCTATGGGACTAGCGACTATCACCTCACCGGGGAGCTGTTTTTT.

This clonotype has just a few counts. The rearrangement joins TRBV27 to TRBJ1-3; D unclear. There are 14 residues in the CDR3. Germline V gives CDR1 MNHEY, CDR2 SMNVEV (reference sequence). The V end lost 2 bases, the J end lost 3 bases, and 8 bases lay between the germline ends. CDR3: CASSLGPFGNTIYF. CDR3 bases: TGTGCCAGCAGTTTAGGCCCCTTTGGAAACACCATATATTTT.

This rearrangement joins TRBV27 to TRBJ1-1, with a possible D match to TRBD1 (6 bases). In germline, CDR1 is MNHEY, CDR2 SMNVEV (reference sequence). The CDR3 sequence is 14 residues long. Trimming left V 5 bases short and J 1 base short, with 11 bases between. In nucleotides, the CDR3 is TGTGCCAGCAGTATACGGACAGAGAACACTGAAGCTTTCTTT. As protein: CASSIRTENTEAFF.

The chain's CDR3 is CASSSLSSYEQYF. The CDR3 nucleotides are TGTGCCAGCAGCTCGTTGAGCTCCTACGAGCAGTACTTC. The rearrangement links TRBV7-8 to TRBJ2-7; D call uncertain. Germline V gene sequence: CDR1 SGHVS, CDR2 FQNEAQ. V was shortened by 4 bases and J by 0 bases, with 7 bases between the two germline ends. This CDR3 contains 13 residues.

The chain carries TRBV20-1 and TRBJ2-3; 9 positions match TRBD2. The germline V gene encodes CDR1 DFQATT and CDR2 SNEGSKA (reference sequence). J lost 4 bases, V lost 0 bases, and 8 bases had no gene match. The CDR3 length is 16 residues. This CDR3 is CSARDLVAGAPDTQYF. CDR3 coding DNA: TGCAGTGCTAGAGATCTGGTAGCGGGAGCCCCAGATACGCAGTATTTT.

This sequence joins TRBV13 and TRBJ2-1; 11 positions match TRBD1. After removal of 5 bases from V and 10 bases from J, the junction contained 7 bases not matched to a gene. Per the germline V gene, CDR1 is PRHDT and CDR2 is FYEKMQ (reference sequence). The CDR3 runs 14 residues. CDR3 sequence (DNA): TGTGCCAGCAGCCCCGGACAGGGGGCGGCGGAGCAGTTCTTC. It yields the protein CASSPGQGAAEQFF.